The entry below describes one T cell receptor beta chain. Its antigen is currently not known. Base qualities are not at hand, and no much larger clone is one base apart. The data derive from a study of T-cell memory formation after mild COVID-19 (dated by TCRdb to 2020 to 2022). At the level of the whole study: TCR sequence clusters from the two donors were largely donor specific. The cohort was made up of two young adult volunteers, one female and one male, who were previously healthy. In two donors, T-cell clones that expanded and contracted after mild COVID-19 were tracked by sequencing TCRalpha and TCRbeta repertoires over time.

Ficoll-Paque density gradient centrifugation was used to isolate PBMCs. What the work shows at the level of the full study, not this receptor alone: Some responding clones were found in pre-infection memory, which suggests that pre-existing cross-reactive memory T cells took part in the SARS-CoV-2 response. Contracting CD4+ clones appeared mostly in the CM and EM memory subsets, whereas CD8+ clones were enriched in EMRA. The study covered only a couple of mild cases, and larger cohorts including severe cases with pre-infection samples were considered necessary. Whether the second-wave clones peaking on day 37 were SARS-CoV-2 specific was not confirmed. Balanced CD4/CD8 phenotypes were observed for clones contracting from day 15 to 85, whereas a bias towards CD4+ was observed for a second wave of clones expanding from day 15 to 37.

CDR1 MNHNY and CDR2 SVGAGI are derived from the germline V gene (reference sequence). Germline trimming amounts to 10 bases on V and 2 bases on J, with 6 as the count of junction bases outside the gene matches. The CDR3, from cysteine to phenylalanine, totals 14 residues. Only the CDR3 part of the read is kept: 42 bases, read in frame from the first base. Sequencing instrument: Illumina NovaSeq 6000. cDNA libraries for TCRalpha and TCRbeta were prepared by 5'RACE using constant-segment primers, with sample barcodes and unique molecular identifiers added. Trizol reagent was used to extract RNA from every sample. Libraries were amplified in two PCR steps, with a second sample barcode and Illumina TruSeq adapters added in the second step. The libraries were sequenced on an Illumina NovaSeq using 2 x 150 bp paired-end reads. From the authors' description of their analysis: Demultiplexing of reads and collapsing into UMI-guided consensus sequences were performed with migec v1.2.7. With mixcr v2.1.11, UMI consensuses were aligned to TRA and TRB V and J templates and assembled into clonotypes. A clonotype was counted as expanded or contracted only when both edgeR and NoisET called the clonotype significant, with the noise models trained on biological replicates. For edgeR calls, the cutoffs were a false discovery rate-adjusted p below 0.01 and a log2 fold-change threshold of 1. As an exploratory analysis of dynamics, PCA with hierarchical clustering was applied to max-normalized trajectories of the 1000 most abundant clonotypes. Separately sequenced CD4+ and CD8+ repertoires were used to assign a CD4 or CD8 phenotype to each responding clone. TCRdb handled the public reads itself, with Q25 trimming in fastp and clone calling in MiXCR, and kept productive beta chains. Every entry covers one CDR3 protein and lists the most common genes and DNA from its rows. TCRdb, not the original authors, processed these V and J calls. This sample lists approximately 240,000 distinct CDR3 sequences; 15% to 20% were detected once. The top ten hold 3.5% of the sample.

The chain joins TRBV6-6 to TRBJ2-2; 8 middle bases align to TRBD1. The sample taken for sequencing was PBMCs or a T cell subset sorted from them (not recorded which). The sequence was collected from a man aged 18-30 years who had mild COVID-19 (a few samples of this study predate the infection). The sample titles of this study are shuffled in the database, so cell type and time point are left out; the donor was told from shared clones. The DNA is TGTGCCATCACGGGACAGGCCAACACCGGGGAGCTGTTTTTT. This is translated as CAITGQANTGELFF.